The entry below gives a single T cell receptor (beta chain) sequence along with its context. The data are from a study of Graves' ophthalmopathy and Graves' hyperthyroidism. Amplified material comprised TCR beta CDR3 regions derived from RNA transcripts. The first-round RT-PCR employed HTBI primers together with the Qiagen OneStep RT-PCR kit. A multiplex PCR was then performed as the second round. TCRdb fed the multiplex PCR reads into MiXCR, producing one record per CDR3 protein. In the table there are about 600,000 distinct CDR3 sequences, 35% to 40% of which are singletons. V was clipped by 0 bases and J by 10 bases, with 16 bases between them. From germline, CDR1 is DFQATT and CDR2 SNEGSKA (reference sequence). This CDR3 is 15 amino acids long.

The source of this sequence is an adult man with Graves' hyperthyroidism. V is TRBV20-1 and J is TRBJ1-6; D might be TRBD1 (6 bases). Sequencing used peripheral blood or thyroid tissue (not recorded which). The CDR3 spells CSARDWGAGRSPLHF. DNA for the CDR3: TGCAGTGCTAGAGATTGGGGGGCAGGGCGGTCACCCCTCCACTTT.